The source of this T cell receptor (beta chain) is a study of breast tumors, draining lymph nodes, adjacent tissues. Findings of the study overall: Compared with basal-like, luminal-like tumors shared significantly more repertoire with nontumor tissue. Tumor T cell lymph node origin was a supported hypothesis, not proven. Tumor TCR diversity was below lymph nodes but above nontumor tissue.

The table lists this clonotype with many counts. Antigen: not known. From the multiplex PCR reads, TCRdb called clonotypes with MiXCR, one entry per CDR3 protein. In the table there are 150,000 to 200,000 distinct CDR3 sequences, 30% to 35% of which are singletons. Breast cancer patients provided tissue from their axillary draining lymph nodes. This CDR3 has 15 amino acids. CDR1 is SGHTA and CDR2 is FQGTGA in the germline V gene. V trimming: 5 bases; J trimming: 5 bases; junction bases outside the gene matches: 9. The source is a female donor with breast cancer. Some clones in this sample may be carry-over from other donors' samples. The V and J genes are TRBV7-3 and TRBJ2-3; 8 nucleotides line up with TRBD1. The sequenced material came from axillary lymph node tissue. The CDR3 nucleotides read TGTGCCAGCAGCCAAACAGGGGGAGGAATAGATACGCAGTATTTT. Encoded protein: CASSQTGGGIDTQYF.